This TCR beta chain originates from a study of T-cell reconstitution after alpha-beta-depleted transplantation in children. Whole-study results and caveats: Once a year had passed after transplant, T-cell counts and diversity came mostly from newly produced T cells. There were some patients whose high TCRbeta diversity at day 60 came from surviving recipient T cells and thymic progenitors.

The TCRbeta library incorporated unique molecular identifiers. Via MiXCR, TCRdb re-called the PCR reads, giving one row per CDR3 protein. The sample lists about 830,000 distinct CDR3 sequences; approximately 15% were seen once. Remarks on this clonotype: Its matching antigen is unknown.

The sequence was obtained from a male patient younger than 18 who had a stem cell transplant for acute lymphoblastic leukemia, so the T cells may come from the graft donor. The input for sequencing was PBMCs, mostly from graft donor cells, taken 360 days after TCRalphabeta/CD19-depleted stem cell transplant.

In DNA form, the CDR3 reads TGCAGTGCTAGAAGAGTTTACGAGCAGTACTTC. Translated: CSARRVYEQYF. This rearrangement joins TRBV20-1 to TRBJ2-7; D uncertain. The CDR3 is 11 amino acids. Trimming cost V 2 bases and J 4 bases, with 6 bases left between them. Germline values: CDR1 DFQATT, CDR2 SNEGSKA (reference sequence).